Listed here are 5 T cell receptor beta chains from one sample, sequenced in a study of CD8+CD57+ T cells in acquired aplastic anemia. Genomic DNA served as template for TCR beta VDJ and CDR3 profiling. TCRdb processed the reads anew with MiXCR; each CDR3 protein has one entry. The profile shows about 270,000 distinct CDR3 sequences, approximately 80% of them singletons. In patients chosen for sequencing, flow cytometry had shown CD8+CD57+ cell expansion. The sample was sorted CD4+, CD8+, or CD8+CD57+ T cells (not recorded which) from PBMCs. The source is a human donor with aplastic anemia.

This clonotype was detected only a few times. V is TRBV7-9 and J is TRBJ2-3; 7 bases are shared with TRBD2. The V and J ends lost 3 bases and 13 bases, in that order; junction bases with no gene match: 13. There are 14 residues in the CDR3. Germline loops: CDR1 SEHNR, CDR2 FQNEAQ (reference sequence). The CDR3 nucleotides read TGTGCCAGCAGCTTTCCGGGAGGTCCCGGGACCGAGTATTTT. It yields the protein CASSFPGGPGTEYF.

The rearrangement uses TRBV7-2 and TRBJ1-6; D not certain. V lost 0 bases and J 16 bases, leaving 22 bases between the germline ends. In germline, CDR1 is SGHTA, CDR2 FQGNSA. The CDR3 consists of 16 residues. In DNA form, the CDR3 reads TGTGCCAGCAGCTTAGCGGGAGGGCACGATACGCCACATCTCCACTTT. It codes for CASSLAGGHDTPHLHF.

The chain employs TRBV5-4 and TRBJ1-5; 7 bases agree with TRBD1. The CDR3 runs 15 residues. Per germline, CDR1 SGHNT and CDR2 YYREEE (reference sequence). V shed 4 bases, J shed 4 bases, and the junction held 8 bases outside the gene matches. In DNA, the CDR3 is TGTGCCAGCAGCCGAGGACAGGCGAGAAATCAGCCCCAGCATTTT. This gives the protein CASSRGQARNQPQHF.

The sample holds many counts of this clonotype. This rearrangement joins TRBV29-1 to TRBJ2-1; D gene ambiguous. V lost 5 bases, J lost 0 bases, and 5 bases lay in between. This CDR3 spans 12 amino acids. Germline V lookup: CDR1 SQVTM, CDR2 ANQGSEA. In DNA, the CDR3 is TGCAGCGTTTCAGGCTCCTACAATGAGCAGTTCTTC. Protein product: CSVSGSYNEQFF.

A remark on this clonotype: Germline is not matched at one junction end, which may reflect a read error. The chain uses TRBV9 and TRBJ1-5, with D hard to call. Germline CDR1 is SGDLS and CDR2 is YYNGEE. The CDR3 length is 18 residues. Written as DNA, the CDR3 is TGTGCCAGCCGCGTGCTTGGCCCGAGGGCGGTACACAATCAGCCCCAGCATTTT. Protein sequence: CASRVLGPRAVHNQPQHF.